This T cell receptor (beta chain) was identified during a study of T cell changes during pregnancy in multiple sclerosis. The table came from immunoSEQ multiplex PCR; TCRdb's copy has only in-frame clones and leaves some out. The sample consists of some 70,000 clones, 80% to 95% of them appearing once. V was pared by 6 bases and J by 2 bases, with 11 bases of the junction left unmatched. CDR3 length: 16 residues. Looked up from germline, CDR1 is MDHEN and CDR2 is SYDVKM. The chain is built from TRBV28 and TRBJ2-7; 9 bases align to TRBD2. The TCR was taken from a female donor in good health, enrolled as a control in a pregnancy study. The sample here was peripheral blood, taken after pregnancy. The CDR3 nucleotides are TGTGCCAGCAGCTTCACCCTAGCGGGGCTTACCTACGAGCAGTACTTC. Protein product: CASSFTLAGLTYEQYF. The entire variable domain, with the rest obtained from reference TRBV28 and TRBJ2-7, is as follows: DVKVTQSSRYLVKRTGEKVFLECVQDMDHENMFWYRQDPGLGLRLIYFSYDVKMKEKGDIPEGYSVSREKKERFSLILESASTNQTSMYLCASSFTLAGLTYEQYFGPGTRLTVT.